The 8 T cell receptor beta chains below all came from one sample that was sequenced in a study of T-cell reconstitution after alpha-beta-depleted transplantation in children. Preparing the TCRbeta library involved the use of unique molecular identifiers. TCRdb redid the calling of the PCR reads with MiXCR, one entry per CDR3 protein. The sample consists of some 200,000 distinct CDR3 sequences, about 6.3% of them appearing once. This specimen consisted of PBMCs from the stem cell graft donor, obtained from the stem cell graft. These receptors originate from a human donor who donated a stem cell graft to a child with Wiskott-Aldrich syndrome.

Many counts were recorded for this clonotype. The CDR3 nucleotides are TGTGCCAGCAGGGGGGGGAACAGGGACTCTGGAAACACCATATATTTT. This translates into CASRGGNRDSGNTIYF. This rearrangement joins TRBV7-6 to TRBJ1-3; D may be TRBD1 (6 bases). The CDR3 is 16 residues long. Germline V CDR1 and CDR2: SGHVS, FNYEAQ. V was clipped by 6 bases and J by 0 bases, with 15 bases between them.

The chain recombines TRBV2 with TRBJ2-5, with 9 bases fitting TRBD2. The CDR3 spans 15 residues. V trimming: 8 bases; J trimming: 4 bases; junction bases outside the gene matches: 11. Germline loops: CDR1 SNHLY, CDR2 FYNNEI. CDR3 DNA sequence: TGTGCCAGCTCCGCGCGGGGGGGGCCCCGAGAGACCCAGTACTTC. Amino acids: CASSARGGPRETQYF. The variable domain in full, completed from reference TRBV2 and TRBJ2-5, reads EPEVTQTPSHQVTQMGQEVILRCVPISNHLYFYWYRQILGQKVEFLVSFYNNEISEKSEIFDDQFSVERPDGSNFTLKIRSTKLEDSAMYFCASSARGGPRETQYFGPGTRLLVL.

This clonotype was observed a few times. V and J are TRBV7-9 and TRBJ2-1; either TRBD1 or TRBD2 may supply D (5 bases each). Deletions cut 5 bases from V and 3 bases from J, with 14 bases between. The V gene's germline CDR1 is SEHNR and CDR2 FQNEAQ (reference sequence). This CDR3 is 15 amino acids long. CDR3 DNA sequence: TGTGCCAGCAGCCTCGGGACGGACCACTACAATGAGCAGTTCTTC. It encodes CASSLGTDHYNEQFF.

This clonotype was seen ten or more times. This sequence joins TRBV12-3 or TRBV12-4 and TRBJ1-3; D remains ambiguous. The CDR3 length is 11 residues. Trimming pared 11 bases from V and 4 bases from J, leaving 9 bases between. CDR3 sequence (DNA): TGTGCCGTCGGCGCAGGAAACACCATATATTTT. This encodes CAVGAGNTIYF.

This clonotype came up many times. V gene TRBV5-1 combines with J gene TRBJ2-5, with TRBD1 matching 7 bases. Germline CDR1 SGHRS, CDR2 YFSETQ. The V gene end was trimmed by 0 bases and the J gene end by 4 bases; junction bases not matched to a gene: 0. The CDR3 covers 13 residues. CDR3 loop: CASSLAGGETQYF. The DNA of the CDR3 is TGCGCCAGCAGCTTGGCAGGGGGAGAGACCCAGTACTTC.

This clonotype was seen many times. This sequence joins TRBV4-2 and TRBJ1-5; D ambiguous. The V and J ends lost 4 bases and 3 bases respectively, with 13 bases between them. The CDR3 is made up of 15 amino acids. Germline CDR1 is LGHNA and CDR2 is YNFKEQ. CDR3 in DNA: TGTGCCAGCAGCCCGATCGCGAGATCCAATCAGCCCCAGCATTTT. Encoded protein: CASSPIARSNQPQHF.

J is TRBJ2-3 and V is TRBV5-1, with TRBD1 matching 12 bases. Germline V CDR1 and CDR2: SGHRS, YFSETQ. The CDR3 is 16 amino acids. V was clipped by 7 bases and J by 4 bases; unmatched bases: 10. The CDR3 reads CASGSLGQGAADTQYF. As DNA, the CDR3 is TGCGCCAGCGGGTCTCTGGGACAGGGGGCCGCAGATACGCAGTATTTT. The full variable domain, completed using reference TRBV5-1 and TRBJ2-3, is KAGVTQTPRYLIKTRGQQVTLSCSPISGHRSVSWYQQTPGQGLQFLFEYFSETQRNKGNFPGRFSGRQFSNSRSEMNVSTLELGDSALYLCASGSLGQGAADTQYFGPGTRLTVL.

This clonotype was seen repeatedly, ten times or more. The chain has TRBV24-1 and TRBJ1-2, with TRBD1 as a possible D gene (6 bases). V lost 0 bases, J lost 4 bases, and 8 bases lay in between. The germline V gene encodes CDR1 KGHDR and CDR2 SFDVKD. There are 14 residues in the CDR3. The CDR3 DNA is TGTGCCACCAGTGATTTGGACAGGAGCTATGGCTACACCTTC. Translating gives CATSDLDRSYGYTF.